A single T cell receptor (beta chain) is shown here with its context. Its specificity is unknown. These data belong to a study of cytomegalovirus exposure and HLA in healthy donors. Vbeta (60) and Jbeta (13) primers were used in the PCR. The method was immunoSEQ multiplex PCR; TCRdb's version includes in-frame clones alone and lacks a portion of them. The table shows about 190,000 clones, with 82% occurring only once. Points from the study as a whole: Several top significant clusters appeared, in a later analysis, to be linked to common viral pathogens. Accurate prediction of HLA-A and HLA-B alleles (for most subjects) was reportedly achieved from TCR beta sequences. Most CMV-associated TCR beta chains appeared HLA-restricted in a later analysis. After further analysis at a later stage, 17,000 or so TCR beta sequences were associated with HLA alleles at 0.05 false discovery rate.

The TCR comes from a young woman in good health and CMV-seronegative. Sequenced sample: PBMCs.

CDR3 sequence (DNA): TGTGCCAGCAGCTTTTCTAGCCTTTTAGGGTCCGGGGAGCTGTTTTTT. As protein: CASSFSSLLGSGELFF. The gene calls are TRBV27 and TRBJ2-2; TRBD2 is a possible D gene (5 bases). Germline assignment: CDR1 MNHEY and CDR2 SMNVEV (reference sequence). CDR3 length equals 16 residues. The V and J ends lost 6 bases and 6 bases respectively, with 20 bases between them.